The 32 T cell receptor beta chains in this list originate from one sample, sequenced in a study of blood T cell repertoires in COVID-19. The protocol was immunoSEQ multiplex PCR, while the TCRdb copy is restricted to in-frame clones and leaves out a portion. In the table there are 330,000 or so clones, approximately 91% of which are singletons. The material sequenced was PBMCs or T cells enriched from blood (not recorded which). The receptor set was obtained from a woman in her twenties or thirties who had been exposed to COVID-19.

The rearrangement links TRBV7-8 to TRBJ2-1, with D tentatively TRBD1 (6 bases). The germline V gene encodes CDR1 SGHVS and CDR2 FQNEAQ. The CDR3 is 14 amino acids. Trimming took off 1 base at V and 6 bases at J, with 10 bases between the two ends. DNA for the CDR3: TGTGCCAGCAGCTTAGGACAGGTAGGCAATGAGCAGTTCTTC. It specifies CASSLGQVGNEQFF. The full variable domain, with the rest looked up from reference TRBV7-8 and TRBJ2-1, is GAGVSQSPRYKVAKRGQDVALRCDPISGHVSLFWYQQALGQGPEFLTYFQNEAQLDKSGLPSDRFFAERPEGSVSTLKIQRTQQEDSAVYLCASSLGQVGNEQFFGPGTRLTVL.

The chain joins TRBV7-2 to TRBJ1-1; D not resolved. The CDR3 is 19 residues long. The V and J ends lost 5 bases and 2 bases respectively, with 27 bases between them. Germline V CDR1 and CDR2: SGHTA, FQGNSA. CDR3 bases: TGTGCCAGCAGCATCAAATGGGCGGGGAAGGGCCAGGCTAACACTGAAGCTTTCTTT. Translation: CASSIKWAGKGQANTEAFF.

CDR3 nucleotides: TGTGCCAGCAGCCGTTTATTAGCGGGTTCCAATGAGCAGTTCTTC. Translated: CASSRLLAGSNEQFF. This sequence joins TRBV14 and TRBJ2-1; TRBD2 matches at 7 bases. The CDR3 is made up of 15 amino acids. The germline V gene encodes CDR1 SGHDN and CDR2 FVKESK. The trim removed 4 bases at V and 6 bases at J, leaving 9 bases unmatched. Using reference TRBV14 and TRBJ2-1 for the parts outside the CDR3, the full variable domain is EAGVTQFPSHSVIEKGQTVTLRCDPISGHDNLYWYRRVMGKEIKFLLHFVKESKQDESGMPNNRFLAERTGGTYSTLKVQPAELEDSGVYFCASSRLLAGSNEQFFGPGTRLTVL.

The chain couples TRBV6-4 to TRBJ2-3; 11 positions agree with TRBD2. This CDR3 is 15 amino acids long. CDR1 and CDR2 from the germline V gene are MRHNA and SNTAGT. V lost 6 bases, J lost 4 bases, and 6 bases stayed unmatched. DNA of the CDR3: TGTGCCAGCAGCCAACTAGCGGGAGAGTCAGATACGCAGTATTTT. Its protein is CASSQLAGESDTQYF.

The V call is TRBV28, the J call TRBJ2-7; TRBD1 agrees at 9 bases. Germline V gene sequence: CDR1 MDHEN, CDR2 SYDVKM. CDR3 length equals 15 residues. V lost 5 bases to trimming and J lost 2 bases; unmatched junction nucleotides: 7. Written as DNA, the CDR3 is TGTGCCAGCAGTAAAATGGGACAGGGAACCTACGAGCAGTACTTC. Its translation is CASSKMGQGTYEQYF.

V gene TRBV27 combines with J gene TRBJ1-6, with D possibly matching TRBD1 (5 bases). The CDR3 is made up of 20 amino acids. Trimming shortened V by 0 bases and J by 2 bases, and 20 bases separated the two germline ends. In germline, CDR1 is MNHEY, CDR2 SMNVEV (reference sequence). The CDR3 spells CASSLSWGERLDAYNSPLHF. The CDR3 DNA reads TGTGCCAGCAGTTTATCATGGGGGGAAAGACTCGATGCCTATAATTCACCCCTCCACTTT.

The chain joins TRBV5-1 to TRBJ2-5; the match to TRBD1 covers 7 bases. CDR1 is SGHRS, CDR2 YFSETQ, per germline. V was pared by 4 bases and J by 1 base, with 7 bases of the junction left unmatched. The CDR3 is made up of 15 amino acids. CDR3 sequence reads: CASSGRQGPQETQYF. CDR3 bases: TGCGCCAGCAGCGGGAGACAGGGACCCCAAGAGACCCAGTACTTC.

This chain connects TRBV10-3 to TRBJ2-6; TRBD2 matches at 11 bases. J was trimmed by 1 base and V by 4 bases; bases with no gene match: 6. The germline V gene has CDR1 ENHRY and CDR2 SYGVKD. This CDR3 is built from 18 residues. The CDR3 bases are TGTGCCATCAGTGGTGGGGCTAGCGGGAGGTCTGGGGCCAACGTCCTGACTTTC. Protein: CAISGGASGRSGANVLTF.

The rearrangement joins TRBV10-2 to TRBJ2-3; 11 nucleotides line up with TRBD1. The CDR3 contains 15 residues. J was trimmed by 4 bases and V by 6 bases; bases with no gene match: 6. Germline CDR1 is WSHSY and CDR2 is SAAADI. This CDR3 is CASRWDRGFSDTQYF. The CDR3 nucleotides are TGCGCCAGCAGGTGGGACAGGGGGTTCTCAGATACGCAGTATTTT.

The CDR3 reads CASSTGLAGVLYEQYF. In nucleotides, the CDR3 is TGCGCCAGCAGCACAGGACTAGCGGGAGTTCTCTACGAGCAGTACTTC. The chain recombines TRBV5-1 with TRBJ2-7, with 13 bases aligning to TRBD2. The V segment lost 4 bases and the J segment 3 bases; nucleotides outside the gene matches: 7. Looked up from germline, CDR1 is SGHRS and CDR2 is YFSETQ. The CDR3 length is 16 residues. Based on the CDR3 plus reference TRBV5-1 and TRBJ2-7, the full variable domain is KAGVTQTPRYLIKTRGQQVTLSCSPISGHRSVSWYQQTPGQGLQFLFEYFSETQRNKGNFPGRFSGRQFSNSRSEMNVSTLELGDSALYLCASSTGLAGVLYEQYFGPGTRLTVT.

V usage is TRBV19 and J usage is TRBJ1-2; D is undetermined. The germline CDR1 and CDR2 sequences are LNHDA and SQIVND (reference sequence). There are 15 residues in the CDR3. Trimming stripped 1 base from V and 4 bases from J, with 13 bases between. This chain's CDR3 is CASSIGVQSGYGYTF. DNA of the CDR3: TGTGCCAGTAGTATAGGAGTTCAAAGTGGCTATGGCTACACCTTC.

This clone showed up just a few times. The DNA for the CDR3 is TGTGCCAGTCGGAACTGGGCTAAGAACACTGAAGCTTTCTTT. It encodes CASRNWAKNTEAFF. This chain links TRBV19 with TRBJ1-1; D is uncertain. Germline CDR1 reads LNHDA; CDR2 reads SQIVND (reference sequence). The V and J ends lost 8 bases and 1 base respectively, with 14 bases between them. The CDR3 loop spans 14 amino acids.

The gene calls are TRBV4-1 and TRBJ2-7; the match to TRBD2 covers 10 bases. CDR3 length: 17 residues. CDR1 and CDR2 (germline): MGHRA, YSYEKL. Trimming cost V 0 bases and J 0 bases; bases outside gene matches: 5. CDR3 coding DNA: TGCGCCAGCAGCCAAGATGACCCTAGCGGGAGCTCCTACGAGCAGTACTTC. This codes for CASSQDDPSGSSYEQYF.

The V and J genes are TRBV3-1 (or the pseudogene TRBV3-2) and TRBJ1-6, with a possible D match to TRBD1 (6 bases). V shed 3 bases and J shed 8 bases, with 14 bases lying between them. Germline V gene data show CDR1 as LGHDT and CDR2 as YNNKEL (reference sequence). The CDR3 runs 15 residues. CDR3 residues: CASSHQGIVDSPLHF. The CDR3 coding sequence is TGTGCCAGCAGCCACCAGGGGATTGTGGATTCACCCCTCCACTTT.

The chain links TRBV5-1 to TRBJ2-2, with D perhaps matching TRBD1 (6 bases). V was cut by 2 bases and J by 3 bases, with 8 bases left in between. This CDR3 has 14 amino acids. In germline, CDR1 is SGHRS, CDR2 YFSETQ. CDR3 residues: CASSLQGHTGELFF. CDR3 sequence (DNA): TGCGCCAGCAGCTTACAGGGACACACCGGGGAGCTGTTTTTT. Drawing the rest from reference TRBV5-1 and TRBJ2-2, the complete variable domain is KAGVTQTPRYLIKTRGQQVTLSCSPISGHRSVSWYQQTPGQGLQFLFEYFSETQRNKGNFPGRFSGRQFSNSRSEMNVSTLELGDSALYLCASSLQGHTGELFFGEGSRLTVL.

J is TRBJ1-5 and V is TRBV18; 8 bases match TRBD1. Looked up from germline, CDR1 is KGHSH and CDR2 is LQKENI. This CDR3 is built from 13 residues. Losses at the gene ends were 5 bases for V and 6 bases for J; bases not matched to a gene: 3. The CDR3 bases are TGTGCCAGCTCAGCCACAGGGGGTCAGCCCCAGCATTTT. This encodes CASSATGGQPQHF.

In nucleotides, the CDR3 is TGTGCCAGCCTGGAGGGCCATGGCTACACCTTC. Translation gives CASLEGHGYTF. The rearrangement links TRBV9 to TRBJ1-2; D unresolved. V lost 7 bases to trimming and J lost 6 bases, with 10 bases between them. The CDR3 is 11 residues long. Germline V lookup: CDR1 SGDLS, CDR2 YYNGEE.

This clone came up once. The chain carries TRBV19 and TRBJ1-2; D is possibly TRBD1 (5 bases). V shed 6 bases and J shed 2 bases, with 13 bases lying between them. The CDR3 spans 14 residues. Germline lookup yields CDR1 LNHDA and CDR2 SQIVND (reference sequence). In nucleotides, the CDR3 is TGTGCCAGTAGCCAGGGATTCTCGAACTATGGCTACACCTTC. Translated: CASSQGFSNYGYTF.

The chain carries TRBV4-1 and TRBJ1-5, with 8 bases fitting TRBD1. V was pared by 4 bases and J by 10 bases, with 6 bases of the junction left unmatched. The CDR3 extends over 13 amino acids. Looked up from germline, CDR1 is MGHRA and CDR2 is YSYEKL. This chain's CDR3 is CASSLTGAEPQHF. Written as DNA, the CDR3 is TGCGCCAGCAGCCTGACAGGGGCCGAACCCCAGCATTTT.

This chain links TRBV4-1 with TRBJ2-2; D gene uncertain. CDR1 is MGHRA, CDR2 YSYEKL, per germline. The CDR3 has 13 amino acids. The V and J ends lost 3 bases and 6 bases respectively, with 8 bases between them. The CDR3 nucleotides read TGCGCCAGCAGCCATCAGGAACCCGGGGAGCTGTTTTTT. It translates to CASSHQEPGELFF.

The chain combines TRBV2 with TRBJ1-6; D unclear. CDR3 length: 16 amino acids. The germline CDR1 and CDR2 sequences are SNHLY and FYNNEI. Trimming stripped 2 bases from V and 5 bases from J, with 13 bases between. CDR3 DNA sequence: TGTGCCAGCAGTGAACGCCTGCCAGGAAATAATTCACCCCTCCACTTT. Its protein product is CASSERLPGNNSPLHF.

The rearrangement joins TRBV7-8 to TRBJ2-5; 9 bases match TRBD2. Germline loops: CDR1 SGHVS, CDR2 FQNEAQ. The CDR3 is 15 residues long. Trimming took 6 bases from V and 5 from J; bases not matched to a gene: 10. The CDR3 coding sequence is TGTGCCAGCAGGTCTCCCGGGACTAGCAGGGAGACCCAGTACTTC. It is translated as CASRSPGTSRETQYF.

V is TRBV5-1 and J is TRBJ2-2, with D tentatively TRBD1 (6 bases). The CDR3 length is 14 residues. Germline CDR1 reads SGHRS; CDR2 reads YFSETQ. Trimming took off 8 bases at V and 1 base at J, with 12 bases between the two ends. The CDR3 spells CASATGLNTGELFF. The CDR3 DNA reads TGCGCCAGTGCGACAGGCCTGAACACCGGGGAGCTGTTTTTT.

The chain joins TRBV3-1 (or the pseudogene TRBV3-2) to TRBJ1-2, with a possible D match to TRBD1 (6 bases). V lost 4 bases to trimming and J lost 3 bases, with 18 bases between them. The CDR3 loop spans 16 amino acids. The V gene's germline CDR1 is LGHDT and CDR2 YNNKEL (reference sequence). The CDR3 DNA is TGTGCCAGCAGCCCCTCGCCAGGGGCTGGAGACTATGGCTACACCTTC. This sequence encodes CASSPSPGAGDYGYTF.

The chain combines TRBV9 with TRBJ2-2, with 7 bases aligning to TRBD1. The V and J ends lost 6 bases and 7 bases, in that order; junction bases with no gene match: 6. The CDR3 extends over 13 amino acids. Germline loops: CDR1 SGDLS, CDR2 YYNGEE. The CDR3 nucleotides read TGTGCCAGCACTACAGGGGCCAACGGGGAGCTGTTTTTT. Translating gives CASTTGANGELFF.

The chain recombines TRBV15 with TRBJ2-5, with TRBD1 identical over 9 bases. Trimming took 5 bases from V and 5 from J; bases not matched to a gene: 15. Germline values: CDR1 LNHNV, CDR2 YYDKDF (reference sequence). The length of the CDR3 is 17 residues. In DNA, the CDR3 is TGTGCCACCAGCGGGGGCATCCAGACAGGGGGTTGGGAGACCCAGTACTTC. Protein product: CATSGGIQTGGWETQYF.

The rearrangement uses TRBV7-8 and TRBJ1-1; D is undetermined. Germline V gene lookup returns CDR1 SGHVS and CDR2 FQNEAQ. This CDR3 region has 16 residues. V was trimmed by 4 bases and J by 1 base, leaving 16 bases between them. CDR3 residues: CASSWFRTGRNTEAFF. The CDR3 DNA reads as TGTGCCAGCAGCTGGTTCCGGACGGGAAGGAACACTGAAGCTTTCTTT.

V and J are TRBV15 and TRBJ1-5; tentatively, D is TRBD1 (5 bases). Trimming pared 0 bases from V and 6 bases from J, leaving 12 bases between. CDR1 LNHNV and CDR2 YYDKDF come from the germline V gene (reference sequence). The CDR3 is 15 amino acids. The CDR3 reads CATSRDPGNRQPQHF. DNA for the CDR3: TGTGCCACCAGCAGAGATCCAGGGAATCGTCAGCCCCAGCATTTT.

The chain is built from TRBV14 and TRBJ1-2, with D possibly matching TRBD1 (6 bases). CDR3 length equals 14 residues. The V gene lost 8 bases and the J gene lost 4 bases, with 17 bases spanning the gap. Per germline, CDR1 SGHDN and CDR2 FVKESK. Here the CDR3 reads CASSDSHLRYGYTF. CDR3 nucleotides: TGTGCCAGCTCGGACAGCCATCTCCGCTATGGCTACACCTTC.

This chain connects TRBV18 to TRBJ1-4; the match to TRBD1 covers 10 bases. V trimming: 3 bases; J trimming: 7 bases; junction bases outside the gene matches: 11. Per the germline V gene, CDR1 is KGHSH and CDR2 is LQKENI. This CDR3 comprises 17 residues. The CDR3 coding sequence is TGTGCCAGCTCACCCCAAAACCCGGGACAGGGGAGTGAAAAACTGTTTTTT. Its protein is CASSPQNPGQGSEKLFF.

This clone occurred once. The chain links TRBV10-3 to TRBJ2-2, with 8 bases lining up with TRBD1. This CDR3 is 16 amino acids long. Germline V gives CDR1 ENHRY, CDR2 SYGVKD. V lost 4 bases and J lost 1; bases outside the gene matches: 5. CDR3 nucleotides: TGTGCCATCAGTGCACCCGGGACAGGGAACACCGGGGAGCTGTTTTTT. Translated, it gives CAISAPGTGNTGELFF.

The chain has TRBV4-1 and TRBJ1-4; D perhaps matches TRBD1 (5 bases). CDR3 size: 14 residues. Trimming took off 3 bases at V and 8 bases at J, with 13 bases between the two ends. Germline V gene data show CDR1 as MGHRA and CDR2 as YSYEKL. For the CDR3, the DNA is TGCGCCAGCAGCCAGGGGGGGTACGGAGAAAAACTGTTTTTT. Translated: CASSQGGYGEKLFF.